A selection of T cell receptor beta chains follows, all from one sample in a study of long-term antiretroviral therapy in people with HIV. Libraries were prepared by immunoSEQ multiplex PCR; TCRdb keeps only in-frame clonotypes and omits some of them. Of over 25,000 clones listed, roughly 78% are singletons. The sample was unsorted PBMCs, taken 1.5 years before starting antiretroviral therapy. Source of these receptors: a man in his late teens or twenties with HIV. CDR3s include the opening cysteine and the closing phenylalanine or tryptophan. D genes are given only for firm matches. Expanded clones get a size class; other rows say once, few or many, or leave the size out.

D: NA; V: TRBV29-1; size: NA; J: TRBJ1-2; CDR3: CSVEDLPPSGDTF; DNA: TGCAGCGTTGAAGATCTTCCCCCTTCTGGGGACACCTTC
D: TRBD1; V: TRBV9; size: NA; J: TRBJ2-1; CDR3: CASSPWTGYNEQFF; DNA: TGTGCCAGCAGCCCTTGGACAGGTTACAATGAGCAGTTCTTC
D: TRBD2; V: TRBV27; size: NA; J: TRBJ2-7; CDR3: CASNPPGLAGRGVSYEQYF; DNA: TGTGCCAGCAATCCTCCGGGACTAGCGGGTCGAGGGGTCTCCTACGAGCAGTACTTC
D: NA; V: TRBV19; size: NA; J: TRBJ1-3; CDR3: CASTAGAGNTIYF; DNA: TGTGCCAGTACGGCAGGGGCTGGAAACACCATATATTTT
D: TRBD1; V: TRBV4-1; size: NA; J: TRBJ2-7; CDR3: CASSLSGHRDRFSYEQYF; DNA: TGCGCCAGCAGCCTTTCTGGGCACCGGGACAGGTTCTCCTACGAGCAGTACTTC
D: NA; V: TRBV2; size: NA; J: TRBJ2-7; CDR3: CAGGRLYEQYF; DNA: TGTGCCGGGGGGCGGTTATACGAGCAGTACTTC
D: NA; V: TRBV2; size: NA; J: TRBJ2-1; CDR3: CASSDGLASYNEQFF; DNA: TGTGCCAGCAGTGATGGGCTAGCGTCCTACAATGAGCAGTTCTTC
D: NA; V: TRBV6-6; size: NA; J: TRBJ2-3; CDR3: CASSYTPPHSTDTQYF; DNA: TGTGCCAGCAGTTATACGCCCCCACATAGCACAGATACGCAGTATTTT
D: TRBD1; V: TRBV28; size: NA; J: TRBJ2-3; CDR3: CASSFASDPGQEPTDTQYF; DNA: TGTGCCAGCAGTTTTGCATCCGACCCGGGACAGGAACCCACAGATACGCAGTATTTT
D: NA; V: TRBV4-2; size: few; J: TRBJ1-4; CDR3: CASSQISRERVIATNEKLFF; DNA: TGTGCCAGCAGCCAAATCTCCAGGGAAAGGGTCATTGCAACTAATGAAAAACTGTTTTTT
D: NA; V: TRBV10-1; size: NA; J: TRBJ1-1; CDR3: CAGMEQGYAYTEAFF; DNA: TGCGCCGGGATGGAGCAGGGCTATGCGTACACTGAAGCTTTCTTT
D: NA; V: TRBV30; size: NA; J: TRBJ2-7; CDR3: CAWRVAEQYF; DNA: TGTGCCTGGAGGGTGGCCGAGCAGTACTTC
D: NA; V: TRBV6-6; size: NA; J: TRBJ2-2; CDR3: CASKRDANTGELFF; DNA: TGTGCCAGCAAAAGGGACGCGAACACCGGGGAGCTGTTTTTT
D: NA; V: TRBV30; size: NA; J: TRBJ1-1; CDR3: CAWSRVHSEAFF; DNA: TGTGCCTGGAGTAGAGTGCACTCTGAAGCTTTCTTT
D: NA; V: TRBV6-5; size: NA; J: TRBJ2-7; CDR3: CASSYGGQRALGEQYF; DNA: TGTGCCAGCAGTTACGGGGGTCAACGGGCCCTGGGGGAGCAGTACTTC
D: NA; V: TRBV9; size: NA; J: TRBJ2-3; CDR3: CASSVGGPGTDTQYF; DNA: TGTGCCAGCAGCGTAGGTGGCCCGGGGACAGATACGCAGTATTTT
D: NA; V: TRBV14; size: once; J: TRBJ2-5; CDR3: CASSLSSPAASQETQYF; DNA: TGTGCCAGCAGCCTAAGCTCCCCGGCAGCGAGTCAAGAGACCCAGTACTTC
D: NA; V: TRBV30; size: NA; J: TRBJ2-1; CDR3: CAWISVNEQFF; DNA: TGTGCCTGGATAAGTGTCAATGAGCAGTTCTTC
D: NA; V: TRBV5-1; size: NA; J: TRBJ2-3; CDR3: CASSFDFPLTDTQYF; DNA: TGCGCCAGCAGCTTCGACTTTCCCCTCACAGATACGCAGTATTTT
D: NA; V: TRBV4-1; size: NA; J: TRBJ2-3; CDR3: CASSHLGDTQYF; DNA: TGCGCCAGCAGCCATCTAGGAGATACGCAGTATTTT
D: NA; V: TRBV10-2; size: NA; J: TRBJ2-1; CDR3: CASRDDSYNEQFF; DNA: TGCGCCAGCAGGGATGACAGCTACAATGAGCAGTTCTTC
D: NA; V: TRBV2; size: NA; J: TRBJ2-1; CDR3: CASSPRFINEQFF; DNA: TGTGCCAGCAGCCCGCGGTTTATTAATGAGCAGTTCTTC
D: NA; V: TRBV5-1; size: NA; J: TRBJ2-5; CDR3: CASRGGGQETQYF; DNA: TGCGCCAGCAGAGGAGGGGGACAAGAGACCCAGTACTTC
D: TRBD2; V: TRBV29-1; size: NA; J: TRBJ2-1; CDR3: CSVRALLALDNEQFF; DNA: TGCAGCGTTCGAGCTTTACTAGCGCTAGACAATGAGCAGTTCTTC
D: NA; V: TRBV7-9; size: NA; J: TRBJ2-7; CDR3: CASSLADEQYF; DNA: TGTGCCAGCAGCTTGGCAGACGAGCAGTACTTC
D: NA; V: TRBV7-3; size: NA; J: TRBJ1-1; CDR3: CASSPQPTGQGMNTEAFF; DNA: TGTGCCAGCAGCCCCCAACCAACAGGGCAGGGCATGAACACTGAAGCTTTCTTT
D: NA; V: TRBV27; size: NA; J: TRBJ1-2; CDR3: CASSPRQAYGYTF; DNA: TGTGCCAGCAGTCCACGACAGGCCTATGGCTACACCTTC
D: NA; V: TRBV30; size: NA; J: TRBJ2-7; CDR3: CAWRLAGGYEQYF; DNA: TGTGCCTGGAGGCTGGCGGGCGGCTACGAGCAGTACTTC
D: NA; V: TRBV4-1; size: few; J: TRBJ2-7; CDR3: CASSQGLASYEQYF; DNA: TGCGCCAGCAGCCAAGGTCTAGCCTCCTACGAGCAGTACTTC
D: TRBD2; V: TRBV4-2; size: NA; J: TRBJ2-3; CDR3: CASSPQRGRTDTQYF; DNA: TGTGCCAGCAGCCCGCAGCGGGGGCGCACAGATACGCAGTATTTT
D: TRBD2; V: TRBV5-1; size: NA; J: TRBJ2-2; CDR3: CASSFVGGATGELFF; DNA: TGCGCCAGCAGCTTCGTGGGAGGGGCCACCGGGGAGCTGTTTTTT
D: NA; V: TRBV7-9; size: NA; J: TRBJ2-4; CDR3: CASSLAPGTQNIQYF; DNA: TGTGCCAGCAGCTTAGCGCCGGGAACCCAAAACATTCAGTACTTC
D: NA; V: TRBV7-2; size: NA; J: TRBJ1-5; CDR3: CASSYRGNQPQHF; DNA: TGTGCCAGCAGCTACAGGGGCAATCAGCCCCAGCATTTT
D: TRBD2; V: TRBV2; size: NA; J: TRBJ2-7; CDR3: CAVGGREGSYEQYF; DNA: TGTGCCGTCGGGGGGCGGGAGGGGTCGTACGAGCAGTACTTC
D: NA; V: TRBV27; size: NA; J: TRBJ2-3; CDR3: CASRGAYGTDTQYF; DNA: TGTGCCAGCAGAGGGGCATATGGAACAGATACGCAGTATTTT
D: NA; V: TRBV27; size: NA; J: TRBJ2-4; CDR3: CASSFSGQNIQYF; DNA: TGTGCCAGCAGTTTTTCCGGACAAAACATTCAGTACTTC
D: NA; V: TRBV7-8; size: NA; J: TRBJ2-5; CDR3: CASSWRKGETQYF; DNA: TGTGCCAGCAGCTGGAGAAAGGGGGAGACCCAGTACTTC
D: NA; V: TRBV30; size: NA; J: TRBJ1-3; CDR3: CAWCPTGSGNTIYF; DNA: TGTGCCTGGTGCCCGACAGGCTCTGGAAACACCATATATTTT
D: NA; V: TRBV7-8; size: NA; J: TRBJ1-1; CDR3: CASSLAGDGKGAFF; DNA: TGTGCCAGCAGCTTAGCAGGAGATGGTAAGGGAGCTTTCTTT
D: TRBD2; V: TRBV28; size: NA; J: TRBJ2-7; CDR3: CASRLAGGDEQYF; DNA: TGTGCCAGCAGGCTAGCGGGAGGGGACGAGCAGTACTTC
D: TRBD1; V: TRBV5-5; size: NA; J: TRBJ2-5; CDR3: CASSWGTGLFGETQYF; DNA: TGTGCCAGCAGCTGGGGGACAGGGCTCTTCGGGGAGACCCAGTACTTC
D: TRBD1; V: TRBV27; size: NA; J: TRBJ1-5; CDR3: CASSLTGDSNQPQHF; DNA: TGTGCCAGCAGTCTGACAGGGGATAGCAATCAGCCCCAGCATTTT
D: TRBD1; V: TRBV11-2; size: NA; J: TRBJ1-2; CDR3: CASSLGQGVRYGYTF; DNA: TGTGCCAGCAGCTTAGGGCAGGGGGTTCGCTATGGCTACACCTTC
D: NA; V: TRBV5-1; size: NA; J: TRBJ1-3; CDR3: CASSRGTSIPSGNTIYF; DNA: TGCGCCAGCAGCCGCGGGACGTCCATCCCCTCTGGAAACACCATATATTTT
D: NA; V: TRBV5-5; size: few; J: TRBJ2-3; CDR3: CASSHEADTQYF; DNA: TGTGCCAGCAGCCACGAGGCAGATACGCAGTATTTT
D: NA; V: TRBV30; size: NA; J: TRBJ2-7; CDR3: CAWSGGFKVGQYF; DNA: TGTGCCTGGAGTGGCGGGTTTAAGGTGGGGCAGTACTTC
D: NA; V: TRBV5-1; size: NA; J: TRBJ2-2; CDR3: CASSSVPAWELFF; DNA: TGCGCCAGCAGTTCCGTTCCCGCCTGGGAGCTGTTTTTT
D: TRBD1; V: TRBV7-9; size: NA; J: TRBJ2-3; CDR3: CASSFRQGSTDTQYF; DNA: TGTGCCAGCAGCTTTCGACAGGGAAGCACAGATACGCAGTATTTT
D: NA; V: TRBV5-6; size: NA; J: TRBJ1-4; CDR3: CANAGTKGEKLFF; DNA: TGTGCCAACGCCGGGACAAAAGGGGAAAAACTGTTTTTT
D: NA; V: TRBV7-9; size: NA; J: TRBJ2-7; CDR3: CAGLGSATYEQYF; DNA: TGTGCCGGCCTGGGGTCTGCGACCTACGAGCAGTACTTC
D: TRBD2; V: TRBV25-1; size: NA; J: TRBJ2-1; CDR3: CASSDWTSGIYNEQFF; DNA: TGTGCCAGCAGTGACTGGACTAGCGGGATCTACAATGAGCAGTTCTTC